These 25 T cell receptor beta chains originate from one sample sequenced in a study of CD4+ T cells in melanoma (dated by TCRdb to 2022 to 2024). Receptor libraries were prepared by the immunoSEQ multiplex PCR assay. TCRdb mirrors the immuneACCESS table, restricted to in-frame sequences. Some clones are absent from its copies; in checked studies, under half trace to an unresolved V gene, and the reason for the others is unknown. The sample table holds over 130,000 clones, of which over 90% were seen once. The ten largest clones add up to 1.5% to 1.7% of the sample. These TCRs come from a human donor with melanoma.

CDR3 coding DNA: TGTGCCAGCAGCATAAACAGGGAACAGCCCCAGCATTTT. Translated: CASSINREQPQHF. This chain connects TRBV7-9 to TRBJ1-5, with D possibly being TRBD1 (6 bases). With 5 bases removed from V and 7 bases from J, the gap between germline ends came to 12 bases. The CDR3 covers 13 residues. The germline gives CDR1 SEHNR, CDR2 FQNEAQ (reference sequence).

The chain recombines TRBV29-1 with TRBJ1-3; 7 nucleotides align to TRBD1. The junction had 1 base not matched to a gene; V was cut back by 2 bases and J by 6 bases. The CDR3 has 12 residues. Germline CDR1 and CDR2: SQVTM and ANQGSEA. Written as DNA, the CDR3 is TGCAGCGTTGAAACAGGGGTAAACACCATATATTTT. This sequence encodes CSVETGVNTIYF.

This rearrangement joins TRBV11-2 to TRBJ1-2; a weak D match, TRBD1 (5 bases). Germline-derived CDR1 and CDR2 are SGHAT and FQNNGV. The CDR3 is made up of 17 amino acids. The V end lost 3 bases, the J end lost 7 bases, and 24 bases lay between the germline ends. This chain's CDR3 is CASSLAVFRRGASGYTF. The CDR3, as DNA: TGTGCCAGCAGCTTGGCCGTGTTTAGACGGGGCGCAAGTGGCTACACCTTC.

V and J are TRBV6-5 and TRBJ1-1; D is unresolved. This CDR3 is built from 13 residues. The V gene lost 0 bases and the J gene lost 8 bases, with 10 bases spanning the gap. Per the germline V gene, CDR1 is MNHEY and CDR2 is SVGAGI. CDR3 amino acids: CASSYSKGPEAFF. The CDR3, as DNA: TGTGCCAGCAGTTACTCGAAAGGCCCGGAAGCTTTCTTT.

The rearrangement uses TRBV18 and TRBJ1-2, with 8 bases identical to TRBD1. With V trimmed by 4 bases and J by 4 bases, 11 bases remained unmatched. The germline CDR1 and CDR2 sequences are KGHSH and LQKENI. This CDR3 spans 16 amino acids. The CDR3 DNA follows: TGTGCCAGCTCACAGATTTCAGGGGGCCAAATCTATGGCTACACCTTC. It codes for CASSQISGGQIYGYTF.

The chain recombines TRBV5-1 with TRBJ2-7; the match to TRBD1 covers 9 bases. J was trimmed by 3 bases and V by 0 bases; bases with no gene match: 7. The CDR3 consists of 16 residues. Germline V gives CDR1 SGHRS, CDR2 YFSETQ. The CDR3 reads CASSLEPGQGFYEQYF. Written as DNA, the CDR3 is TGCGCCAGCAGCTTGGAGCCGGGACAGGGTTTCTACGAGCAGTACTTC. Full variable domain (rest looked up from reference TRBV5-1 and TRBJ2-7): KAGVTQTPRYLIKTRGQQVTLSCSPISGHRSVSWYQQTPGQGLQFLFEYFSETQRNKGNFPGRFSGRQFSNSRSEMNVSTLELGDSALYLCASSLEPGQGFYEQYFGPGTRLTVT.

The V gene is TRBV5-1, the J gene TRBJ1-1; a possible D gene is TRBD1 (5 bases). V lost 4 bases and J 1 base, leaving 11 bases between the germline ends. The germline gives CDR1 SGHRS, CDR2 YFSETQ. CDR3 size: 14 residues. The CDR3 protein is CASSDPGGNTEAFF. DNA for the CDR3: TGCGCCAGCAGCGACCCCGGGGGGAACACTGAAGCTTTCTTT.

The chain links TRBV15 to TRBJ1-2; no clear D. V lost 0 bases and J 8 bases, leaving 13 bases between the germline ends. Germline CDR1 reads LNHNV; CDR2 reads YYDKDF (reference sequence). The CDR3 sequence is 14 residues long. The CDR3 DNA reads TGTGCCACCAGCAGAGATAACCAGGCAGCGGGCTACACCTTC. Translating gives CATSRDNQAAGYTF.

CDR3 protein: CASSSRDSGYGYTF. Written as DNA, the CDR3 is TGTGCCAGCAGCTCTCGAGACAGTGGCTATGGCTACACCTTC. This chain uses TRBV4-2 with TRBJ1-2; a weak D match, TRBD1 (5 bases). The CDR3 spans 14 residues. CDR1 and CDR2 (germline): LGHNA, YNFKEQ. V was pared by 5 bases and J by 4 bases, with 14 bases between.

This chain connects TRBV21-1 to TRBJ2-1; the DNA was not compared with TRBD2, the D call given in the table. TRBV21-1 is annotated as a pseudogene. The length of the CDR3 is 13 residues. DNA for the CDR3: TGTGCCAGCAGCTTACGGGAGGAGGATCAGCAGTTCTTC. Residues: CASSLREEDQQFF.

Regarding this clone: Other DNA sequences in this sample translate to the same CDR3. The chain combines TRBV5-6 with TRBJ2-3; D not resolved. Trimming took 0 bases from V and 5 from J, leaving 1 base between them. Germline V gene sequence: CDR1 SGHDT, CDR2 YYEEEE. This CDR3 is built from 11 residues. CDR3 loop: CASSLGDTQYF. The CDR3 bases are TGTGCCAGCAGCTTGGGAGATACGCAGTATTTT.

The rearrangement uses TRBV27 and TRBJ2-7; maybe TRBD1 (5 bases). CDR1 is MNHEY, CDR2 SMNVEV, per germline (reference sequence). This CDR3 contains 14 residues. The V end was cut by 1 base, the J end by 1 base, with 8 bases between. This chain's CDR3 is CASSLFPGSYEQYF. The CDR3 DNA reads TGTGCCAGCAGTTTATTCCCAGGGTCCTACGAGCAGTACTTC.

About this clone itself: This sample includes further DNA sequences coding for the same CDR3. The CDR3 protein is CASSLGGTDTQYF. As DNA, the CDR3 is TGCGCCAGCAGCTTGGGGGGCACAGATACGCAGTATTTT. The chain recombines TRBV5-1 with TRBJ2-3; D is unresolved. Germline V gene data show CDR1 as SGHRS and CDR2 as YFSETQ. V dropped 0 bases and J dropped 1 base, with 3 bases sitting between them. CDR3 length: 13 residues.

The chain employs TRBV7-9 and TRBJ1-1, with no clear D. This CDR3 contains 13 residues. The V gene's germline CDR1 is SEHNR and CDR2 FQNEAQ (reference sequence). The V end lost 1 base, the J end lost 11 bases, and 14 bases lay between the germline ends. The CDR3 DNA sequence: TGTGCCAGCAGCTTAGAGGAAGGGAGGGAGGCTTTCTTT. Protein sequence: CASSLEEGREAFF.

This chain joins TRBV6-6 and TRBJ1-1; D is uncertain. The germline CDR1 and CDR2 sequences are MNHNY and SVGAGI (reference sequence). This CDR3 region has 14 residues. V dropped 2 bases and J dropped 3 bases, with 10 bases sitting between them. The chain's CDR3 is CASSYGPFDTEAFF. CDR3 nucleotides: TGTGCCAGCAGTTACGGCCCATTCGACACTGAAGCTTTCTTT.

The chain combines TRBV10-3 with TRBJ2-7; no clear D gene. Germline assignment: CDR1 ENHRY and CDR2 SYGVKD. The CDR3 length is 12 residues. This CDR3 is CASRQSSYEQYF. CDR3 sequence (DNA): TGTGCGAGTAGGCAGAGCTCCTACGAGCAGTACTTC.

The chain couples TRBV10-1 to TRBJ2-7; 13 bases line up with TRBD2. V gave up 9 bases and J gave up 5 bases; unmatched junction bases: 13. The CDR3 is 16 residues long. Germline values: CDR1 WNHNN, CDR2 SYGVQD (reference sequence). DNA for the CDR3: TGCGCCAGGGGGGGCTACGGGACTAGCGGGGTCAACGAGCAGTACTTC. It translates to CARGGYGTSGVNEQYF.

This chain links TRBV5-4 with TRBJ1-2; 8 nucleotides align to TRBD1. The V segment lost 4 bases and the J segment 8 bases; nucleotides outside the gene matches: 10. Germline lookup yields CDR1 SGHNT and CDR2 YYREEE (reference sequence). The CDR3 runs 14 residues. The CDR3 nucleotides read TGTGCCAGCAGCGAATACAGGGGGGCTGGCGGCTACACCTTC. Its protein product is CASSEYRGAGGYTF. The variable domain in full, with the rest retrieved from reference TRBV5-4 and TRBJ1-2, is ETGVTQSPTHLIKTRGQQVTLRCSSQSGHNTVSWYQQALGQGPQFIFQYYREEENGRGNFPPRFSGLQFPNYSSELNVNALELDDSALYLCASSEYRGAGGYTFGSGTRLTVV.

This chain connects TRBV28 to TRBJ2-5; no clear D. Germline V gene lookup returns CDR1 MDHEN and CDR2 SYDVKM. This CDR3 spans 16 amino acids. The germline V and J ends were trimmed by 1 base and 2 bases, with 14 bases remaining between them. The CDR3 coding sequence is TGTGCCAGCAGTTTATCGGGTGGGGTCCGACAAGAGACCCAGTACTTC. The encoded protein is CASSLSGGVRQETQYF.

The rearrangement uses TRBV9 and TRBJ1-4; D not resolved. Germline-derived CDR1 and CDR2 are SGDLS and YYNGEE. V lost 2 bases and J lost 3, with 8 bases in between. There are 14 residues in the CDR3. The CDR3 region is CASSVGFSNEKLFF. The DNA for the CDR3 is TGTGCCAGCAGCGTCGGGTTCTCTAATGAAAAACTGTTTTTT.

The rearrangement links TRBV18 to TRBJ2-5; 7 positions match TRBD2. The V segment lost 3 bases and the J segment 2 bases; nucleotides outside the gene matches: 12. Germline V gene data show CDR1 as KGHSH and CDR2 as LQKENI. The CDR3 has 17 residues. The CDR3 loop is CASSPGSPGGGQETQYF. CDR3 in DNA: TGTGCCAGCTCACCGGGCAGCCCGGGGGGAGGACAAGAGACCCAGTACTTC.

The gene calls are TRBV4-2 and TRBJ1-1, with TRBD1 matching 7 bases. The CDR3 covers 14 residues. CDR1 LGHNA and CDR2 YNFKEQ come from the germline V gene. After removal of 3 bases from V and 3 bases from J, the junction contained 4 bases not matched to a gene. The CDR3 DNA reads as TGTGCCAGCAGCCACCCAACAGGGGACACTGAAGCTTTCTTT. Its translation: CASSHPTGDTEAFF.

The chain uses TRBV5-1 and TRBJ2-5; D may correspond to TRBD1 or TRBD2 (5 bases each). The germline gives CDR1 SGHRS, CDR2 YFSETQ. This CDR3 contains 16 residues. Trimming cost V 0 bases and J 0 bases, with 12 bases left between them. CDR3 bases: TGCGCCAGCAGCTTGGCAGCAGGGACGTACCAAGAGACCCAGTACTTC. It yields the protein CASSLAAGTYQETQYF.

This chain links TRBV6-1 with TRBJ2-1; D may be TRBD2 (7 bases). The germline gives CDR1 MNHNS, CDR2 SASEGT. The CDR3 covers 14 residues. With 8 bases removed from V and 1 base from J, the gap between germline ends came to 12 bases. CDR3 region: CASLKGGSYNEQFF. CDR3 in DNA: TGTGCCAGCTTAAAGGGGGGGTCCTACAATGAGCAGTTCTTC.

The rearrangement uses TRBV5-6 and TRBJ1-2, with TRBD1 identical over 7 bases. Trimming took 4 bases from V and 4 from J; bases not matched to a gene: 7. CDR3 size: 14 residues. CDR1 SGHDT and CDR2 YYEEEE come from the germline V gene. The CDR3 loop is CASSPLGDSYGYTF. CDR3 in DNA: TGTGCCAGCAGCCCCTTAGGGGACAGCTATGGCTACACCTTC.